The 3 T cell receptor beta chains below all came from one sample that was sequenced in a study of cytomegalovirus exposure and HLA in healthy donors (TCRdb year 2017). Library construction relied on the immunoSEQ multiplex PCR assay. TCRdb retrieved this table from immuneACCESS and kept in-frame rearrangements only. Not all clones are present; in checked studies, unresolved V genes account for under half, and no reason is known for the remainder. The sample yields about 63,000 clones; 70% to 90% were counted once. The ten largest account for approximately 1.2% of the sample. The specimen sequenced was PBMCs. All receptors come from a woman between 18 and 29 years old in good health and CMV-seronegative.

J is TRBJ2-2 and V is TRBV7-8, with 7 bases aligning to TRBD1. Germline lookup yields CDR1 SGHVS and CDR2 FQNEAQ. The CDR3 contains 14 residues. The trim removed 1 base at V and 6 bases at J, leaving 2 bases unmatched. For the CDR3, the DNA is TGTGCCAGCAGCTTAGTTACAGGGGCCGGGGAGCTGTTTTTT. Translation gives CASSLVTGAGELFF.

The chain recombines TRBV7-9 with TRBJ2-1, with 10 positions matching TRBD1. The CDR3 runs to 16 residues. Germline-derived CDR1 and CDR2 are SEHNR and FQNEAQ (reference sequence). With 8 bases clipped from V and 8 bases from J, the junction kept 15 bases outside the gene matches. CDR3 bases: TGTGCCAGCGCACAAAACCGGGACAGGGGTTTTGATGAGCAGTTCTTC. Encoded protein: CASAQNRDRGFDEQFF.

This rearrangement joins TRBV19 to TRBJ1-2; the D gene is possibly TRBD1 (6 bases). This CDR3 has 16 amino acids. V was clipped by 5 bases and J by 0 bases, with 16 bases between them. Germline V lookup: CDR1 LNHDA, CDR2 SQIVND (reference sequence). Here the CDR3 DNA reads TGTGCCAGTAGTGGGAACAGGGTTCGGTCTAACTATGGCTACACCTTC. Protein product: CASSGNRVRSNYGYTF.